Here is one T cell receptor beta chain with its context. There are a few counts of this clonotype. Its antigen is unknown. Nothing much larger sits one base from this clone, and base qualities are not available. The data stem from a study of identical twins listed by TCRdb under 2016. Study-level background: To test whether fetal clonotypes persist, this study deep-sequenced TCR alpha and beta repertoires from monozygotic twins, from unrelated adults of various ages, and from cord blood. To rule out contamination, the twin experiments were replicated at different times with different library preparation protocols. On the study overall, not on this receptor specifically: Compared with coincidental sharing between unrelated individuals, an excess of low generation-probability sequences was observed among out-of-frame TCR alpha sequences shared between twins. Because the same donors could not be followed over many years, the conclusions depended on cross-sectional statistical analysis. In monozygotic twins, out-of-frame TCR alpha sharing was systematically underestimated by recombination models, although the models agreed with sharing between unrelated individuals. In beta out-of-frame sequences, excess twin sharing was weaker, because having fewer shared sequences lowered the signal-to-noise ratio. Fewer insertions were carried by abundant cord blood beta clonotypes, a similar but weaker trend appeared in young adult naive repertoires, and no such trend appeared in memory repertoires. Invariant T cells such as MAIT and iNKT could partly confound zero-insertion analyses, though diverse VJ usage argued against this for most clonotypes.

Libraries were prepared through 5' RACE. Sequenced using an Illumina HiSeq 2000. A universal primer binding site was introduced by template switching, and a unique molecular identifier was present in the final cDNA, enabling accurate counting of TCR cDNA molecules. First-strand cDNA for TCR alpha and beta chains was synthesized from specific primers in the conserved constant-segment region. Each cDNA library was double barcoded, with a SMART-Mk sample barcode plus Illumina barcodes, to control for contamination. Two successive PCR steps introduced TruSeq adapter sequences along with Illumina sample barcodes. The TCR alpha and beta cDNA libraries were sequenced on the Illumina HiSeq platform using custom primers. For the original study's pipeline: Raw reads were processed with MiGEC to extract unique molecular identifiers, and MiXCR was used to determine CDR3 positions. Recombination models were inferred per individual with the repgenHMM and IGoR tools using an EM algorithm. Shared clonotypes were analyzed with the tcR package in R, and sharing was normalized by the product of cloneset sizes. To study raw recombination without the effects of thymic and clonal selection, out-of-frame nonproductive sequences were analyzed. TCRdb redid the processing of the public reads, applying fastp at Q25 and MiXCR, and retained in-frame beta chains. Merged by CDR3 protein, the rows form single entries marked with the most common genes and DNA. The V and J calls come from TCRdb's annotation, not from the publication. The sample records about 530,000 distinct CDR3 sequences, about a fifth of which are singletons. The ten biggest clones cover approximately 0.52% of the sample.

Every donor in the study was a healthy Caucasian. Three pairs of female monozygotic twins, all aged roughly 18 to 29 years, were included in the twin cohort. Positive isolation kits from Invitrogen were used to isolate CD4+ and CD8+ T cell populations. At the junction V is shortened by 0 bases and J by 1 base; bases outside the gene matches: 8. CDR1 and CDR2 are drawn from the germline V gene (reference sequence): LGHDT, YNNKEL. From cysteine to phenylalanine, the CDR3 is 18 amino acids long. The sequence is cut down to CDR3 DNA, 54 bases in frame from base 1. The same specimen was also included in a second study, on yellow fever vaccine responses in identical twins. The second paper further reports: According to the authors, in identical twins the way T cells responded to vaccination appeared partly convergent and partly personalized. In the study, vaccine-responding T cell clones were precisely tracked in identical twins.

Recombination linked TRBV3-1 to TRBJ1-1; 10 central nucleotides agree with TRBD1. The sequenced material came from CD4+ T cells sorted from blood. This TCR was recovered from a woman between 18 and 30 years old in good health. The nucleotides are TGTGCCAGCAGCCAAGATATCGACAGGGGGCCCCCGAACACTGAAGCTTTCTTT. Protein translation: CASSQDIDRGPPNTEAFF.